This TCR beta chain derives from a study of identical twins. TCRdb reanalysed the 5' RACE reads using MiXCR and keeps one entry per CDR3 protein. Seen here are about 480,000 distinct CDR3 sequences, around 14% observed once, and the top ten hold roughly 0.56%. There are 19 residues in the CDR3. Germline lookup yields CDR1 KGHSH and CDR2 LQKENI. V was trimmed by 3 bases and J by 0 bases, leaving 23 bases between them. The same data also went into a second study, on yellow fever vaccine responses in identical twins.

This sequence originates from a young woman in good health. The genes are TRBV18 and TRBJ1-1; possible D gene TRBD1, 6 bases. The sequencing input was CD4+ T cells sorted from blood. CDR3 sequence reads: CASSPQTGWGRPMNTEAFF. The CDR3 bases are TGTGCCAGCTCACCTCAAACAGGGTGGGGTCGTCCTATGAACACTGAAGCTTTCTTT. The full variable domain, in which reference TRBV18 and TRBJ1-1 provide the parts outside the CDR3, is NAGVMQNPRHLVRRRGQEARLRCSPMKGHSHVYWYRQLPEEGLKFMVYLQKENIIDESGMPKERFSAEFPKEGPSILRIQQVVRGDSAAYFCASSPQTGWGRPMNTEAFFGQGTRLTVV.